The clone carrying this TCR beta chain was detected ten times or more. Its target is unknown. This sample was taken from a study of neurological immune-mediated disorders. Findings of the study overall: Falling below healthy controls, multiple sclerosis showed the least TCR clonal expansion, while HTLV-1-associated myelopathy showed the most.

By 5'RACE with 10-nucleotide random UMIs, the cDNA was made. Whenever a sequencing run was performed, it yielded over 200 million TCR-beta sequences from 15-18 subjects. TCRdb re-called the 5' RACE reads through MiXCR, storing one row per CDR3 protein. The table lists roughly 76,000 distinct CDR3 sequences, 13% to 15% of them singletons. The healthy controls volunteered at a blood bank in Maryland, USA. Trimming took 5 bases from V and 7 from J, leaving 8 bases between them. The germline V gene encodes CDR1 SGHTA and CDR2 FQGNSA. The CDR3 has 12 residues. Sequencing was carried out using PBMCs. The receptor's source is a woman in her forties or fifties in good health. The J gene is TRBJ2-2, the V gene TRBV7-2; possibly TRBD1 for D (5 bases). CDR3 DNA: TGTGCCAGCAGCCCCAGGGACGGGGAGCTGTTTTTT. This codes for CASSPRDGELFF.